A single sample is the source of the 6 T cell receptor beta chains below, sequenced in a study of CD4 T cells in relation to SARS-CoV-2 and coronaviruses. Produced via immunoSEQ multiplex PCR; TCRdb's table is partial and in-frame only. Of about 38,000 clones in the sample, under 80% were seen once. Their antigens are not known. Sequences were obtained from memory CD4+ T cells from PBMCs, cultured in vitro. These receptors were obtained from an adult with COVID-19.

This chain uses TRBV21-1 with TRBJ2-2; the table assigns TRBD1, which was not confirmed against the DNA. TRBV21-1 constitutes a pseudogene. CDR3 length: 14 amino acids. CDR3 in amino acids: CASSKGQNTGELFF. DNA for the CDR3: TGTGCCAGCAGCAAAGGACAGAACACCGGGGAGCTGTTTTTT.

The rearrangement links TRBV18 to TRBJ2-5; perhaps TRBD1 as D (6 bases). Looked up from germline, CDR1 is KGHSH and CDR2 is LQKENI. The CDR3 length is 13 residues. Trimming left V 6 bases short and J 5 bases short, with 13 bases between. This chain's CDR3 is CASSKGERETQYF. In nucleotides, the CDR3 is TGTGCCAGCTCCAAGGGGGAGCGGGAGACCCAGTACTTC.

The genes are TRBV7-2 and TRBJ2-5; maybe TRBD2 (6 bases). The V end lost 3 bases, the J end lost 3 bases, and 11 bases lay between the germline ends. The CDR3 sequence is 14 residues long. Germline V gives CDR1 SGHTA, CDR2 FQGNSA. In DNA, the CDR3 is TGTGCCAGCAGCTTTAGGTGGGGGGAAGAGACCCAGTACTTC. Its protein is CASSFRWGEETQYF.

The genes are TRBV3-1 (or the pseudogene TRBV3-2) and TRBJ2-7; a possible D gene is TRBD2 (5 bases). Germline V lookup: CDR1 LGHDT, CDR2 YNNKEL (reference sequence). V gave up 4 bases and J gave up 3 bases, with 16 bases separating them. The CDR3 extends over 15 amino acids. Here the CDR3 DNA reads TGTGCCAGCAGCCGCCTCGGACTCCAAGGCTACGAGCAGTACTTC. Translating it yields CASSRLGLQGYEQYF.

The V call is TRBV3-1 (or the pseudogene TRBV3-2), the J call TRBJ1-6; D unclear. CDR3 size: 13 residues. With 2 bases removed from V and 8 bases from J, the gap between germline ends came to 7 bases. Germline V gene lookup returns CDR1 LGHDT and CDR2 YNNKEL (reference sequence). The DNA for the CDR3 is TGTGCCAGCAGCCAAAACGGGGATTCACCCCTCCACTTT. This codes for CASSQNGDSPLHF.

The CDR3 coding sequence is TGTGCCAGCACTCCATCTAAACTAGGAAGCTACACCTTC. Protein sequence: CASTPSKLGSYTF. The V gene is TRBV28, the J gene TRBJ1-2; D gene unclear. The length of the CDR3 is 13 residues. V shed 7 bases and J shed 9 bases, with 18 bases lying between them. Germline CDR1 and CDR2: MDHEN and SYDVKM.